This T cell receptor (beta chain) was sequenced for a study of cytomegalovirus exposure and HLA in healthy donors. Findings and limits, study-wide: An analysis was carried out at a later point. It showed that HLA-associated TCR beta chains were more clonally expanded than equally common non-associated chains. The study assumed roughly uniform donor sequencing depth for presence/absence analyses.

Worth noting for this clone: Its antigen remains unknown.

Germline CDR1 MGHDK, CDR2 SYGVNS. The length of the CDR3 is 16 residues. V lost 5 bases, J lost 5 bases, and 19 bases lay in between. The PCR contained 60 Vbeta and 13 Jbeta primers. Clones were read by immunoSEQ multiplex PCR, and TCRdb kept only the in-frame ones, dropping some. The table records roughly 130,000 clones, 80% to 90% of them present only once. The chain uses TRBV25-1 and TRBJ2-1; TRBD1 is a possible D gene (6 bases). Source material: PBMCs. The origin of this receptor is a woman aged 18-35 years in good health and CMV-seropositive. DNA of the CDR3: TGTGCCAGCAGTAAGAATATCGGGACACTTGACAATGAGCAGTTCTTC. Amino acids: CASSKNIGTLDNEQFF. The variable domain in full, with the rest retrieved from reference TRBV25-1 and TRBJ2-1, is EADIYQTPRYLVIGTGKKITLECSQTMGHDKMYWYQQDPGMELHLIHYSYGVNSTEKGDLSSESTVSRIRTEHFPLTLESARPSHTSQYLCASSKNIGTLDNEQFFGPGTRLTVL.